The clone carrying this T cell receptor (beta chain) has a single count. What it binds is unknown. These data come from a study of beta chain features in type 1 diabetes. Study overall: Similarity in age, gender and cell yields was seen between patients and healthy donors.

Study observations and caveats: Sampled from patients, naive, central memory and Treg TCRB repertoires appeared more similar than those sampled from healthy donors. TCRB CDR3s from Type 1 diabetes patients were moderately but significantly shorter in all four CD4+ subsets.

Purity (above 98%) was reached by all sorted populations. Expressed TCRB transcripts were sequenced after all isolated RNA was converted to cDNA. Assay used: immunoSEQ multiplex PCR; TCRdb lists only in-frame clones, some missing. The repertoire holds hundreds of thousands of clones, 68% seen once, with 0.053% in the top ten. This clonotype was obtained from a man aged 25-45 years in good health. The sequenced sample consisted of naive CD4+ T cells from blood.

CDR3 in amino acids: CASSLAAGSIYEQYF. The CDR3 region has the DNA TGTGCCAGCAGCTTAGCGGCAGGGTCGATCTACGAGCAGTACTTC. The gene calls are TRBV7-9 and TRBJ2-7; TRBD1 is a possible D gene (5 bases). Germline CDR1 reads SEHNR; CDR2 reads FQNEAQ (reference sequence). V was cut by 0 bases and J by 3 bases, with 12 bases left in between. This CDR3 region has 15 residues.